These 11 T cell receptor beta chains originate from one sample sequenced in a study of Graves' ophthalmopathy and Graves' hyperthyroidism. Scientists amplified the TCR beta CDR3 regions from RNA transcripts. RT-PCR with HTBI primers came first, then second-round multiplex PCR. A single record per CDR3 protein comes from TCRdb applying MiXCR to the multiplex PCR reads. The sample shows approximately 640,000 distinct CDR3 sequences, over 40% of them seen only once. Sample: peripheral blood. Receptors originate from an adult man with Graves' ophthalmopathy.

The CDR3 nucleotides are TGCAGTGCTAGAACGCAGGGGAACACTGAAGCTTTGTGGACCCAGTACTTC. It encodes CSARTQGNTEALWTQYF. The chain is built from TRBV20-1 and TRBJ2-5, with D possibly TRBD1 on 6 matching bases. The CDR3 loop spans 17 amino acids. The germline V gene encodes CDR1 DFQATT and CDR2 SNEGSKA (reference sequence). The V end was cut by 2 bases, the J end by 7 bases, with 26 bases between.

This clonotype showed up many times. The chain recombines TRBV4-1 with TRBJ1-1; D gene uncertain. Per germline, CDR1 MGHRA and CDR2 YSYEKL. With 4 bases removed from V and 0 bases from J, the gap between germline ends came to 9 bases. CDR3 length equals 14 residues. The chain's CDR3 is CASSRHGMNTEAFF. DNA for the CDR3: TGCGCCAGCAGCCGGCACGGCATGAACACTGAAGCTTTCTTT.

This clonotype was detected only once. The chain is built from TRBV7-3 and TRBJ2-3; maybe TRBD2 (5 bases). CDR1 SGHTA and CDR2 FQGTGA come from the germline V gene. Trimming left V 4 bases short and J 5 bases short, with 13 bases between. This CDR3 is 14 amino acids long. The CDR3 bases are TGTGCCAGCAGCTCCCCTCCCGGACTAGATACGCAGTATTTT. As protein: CASSSPPGLDTQYF.

This chain uses TRBV2 with TRBJ2-7; D is undetermined. CDR1 SNHLY and CDR2 FYNNEI come from the germline V gene. CDR3 size: 16 residues. Trimming shortened V by 6 bases and J by 0 bases, and 18 bases separated the two germline ends. The CDR3 reads CASSPARSASSYEQYF. The CDR3 DNA is TGTGCCAGCAGCCCGGCCCGGAGCGCGAGCTCCTACGAGCAGTACTTC.

This clonotype was seen repeatedly, ten times or more. This chain links TRBV2 with TRBJ2-2; D possibly corresponds to TRBD1 (6 bases). The CDR3 loop spans 15 amino acids. V lost 6 bases and J lost 5, with 16 bases in between. Germline CDR1 SNHLY, CDR2 FYNNEI. The CDR3 sequence: CASREAGVRTGELFF. The CDR3 nucleotides are TGTGCCAGCAGGGAGGCAGGGGTGAGAACCGGGGAGCTGTTTTTT.

J is TRBJ2-7 and V is TRBV5-1; D not resolved. Between the trimmed V and J ends, which lost 0 bases and 3 bases, there was a span of 16 bases. CDR1 is SGHRS and CDR2 is YFSETQ in the germline V gene. This CDR3 spans 16 amino acids. The CDR3 nucleotides read TGCGCCAGCAGCTTGGGAGTCAGCGAGCCTTACTACGAGCAGTACTTC. Translation gives CASSLGVSEPYYEQYF.

This clonotype was seen repeatedly, ten times or more. The chain has TRBV2 and TRBJ2-2; 13 positions agree with TRBD2. This CDR3 comprises 16 residues. V dropped 6 bases and J dropped 6; count of bases not matched to a gene: 7. Germline CDR1 is SNHLY and CDR2 is FYNNEI. CDR3 coding DNA: TGTGCCAGCAGGGGTACTAGCGGGGGGGCCGCCGGGGAGCTGTTTTTT. Amino acids: CASRGTSGGAAGELFF.

A note on this clonotype: In this CDR3 the conserved last residue, phenylalanine or tryptophan, is missing, so a read error is likely. The CDR3 nucleotides are TGCAGTGCCCGGAAGAGGGACTCACCCCTCCACATT. This encodes CSARKRDSPLHI. The rearrangement joins TRBV20-1 to TRBJ1-6, with D perhaps TRBD1 (5 bases). The CDR3 is made up of 12 amino acids. V was pared by 6 bases and J by 10 bases, with 13 bases between. Looked up from germline, CDR1 is DFQATT and CDR2 is SNEGSKA (reference sequence).

V usage is TRBV10-3 and J usage is TRBJ1-6; 7 nucleotides line up with TRBD1. This CDR3 contains 15 residues. Germline trimming cut 6 bases from V and 6 bases from J; bases unmatched to any gene: 8. Germline V lookup: CDR1 ENHRY, CDR2 SYGVKD. The CDR3 nucleotides read TGTGCCATCAGCGAGCCGGGACAGAGTAATTCACCCCTCCACTTT. This codes for CAISEPGQSNSPLHF.

This clonotype showed up many times. The V and J genes are TRBV20-1 and TRBJ1-2, with TRBD1 identical over 9 bases. Trimming at V came to 4 bases and at J to 9 bases, leaving 6 bases not matched to a gene. Per germline, CDR1 DFQATT and CDR2 SNEGSKA (reference sequence). The CDR3 is made up of 12 amino acids. The DNA for the CDR3 is TGCAGTGCTACGGGGACAGGGAATCGCTACACCTTC. Translating gives CSATGTGNRYTF.

Ten or more counts support this clonotype. The chain uses TRBV10-3 and TRBJ1-1; tentative D call: TRBD1 (5 bases). Germline CDR1 and CDR2: ENHRY and SYGVKD. The CDR3 totals 13 residues. V was trimmed by 8 bases and J by 0 bases, leaving 10 bases between them. The CDR3 region is CAIRGLMNTEAFF. In nucleotides, the CDR3 is TGTGCCATCCGGGGCCTTATGAACACTGAAGCTTTCTTT.